The sequence of this T cell receptor beta chain was determined in a study of T cells in Graves' hyperthyroidism and ophthalmopathy. From germline, CDR1 is SQVTM and CDR2 ANQGSEA. V shed 8 bases and J 7 bases; nucleotides not matched to a gene: 13. The CDR3 is 13 residues long. What was amplified from RNA transcripts were TCR beta CDR3 regions. A first-round RT-PCR of the TCR CDR3 used the HTBI primer set. TCRdb re-called the multiplex PCR reads with MiXCR, one entry per CDR3 protein. The sample lists approximately 260,000 distinct CDR3 sequences; roughly 15% were seen once. Uncontrolled infections, other autoimmune diseases, pregnancy or lactation led to exclusion of patients. In this sample, this clonotype turned up many times.

V usage is TRBV29-1 and J usage is TRBJ1-1, with TRBD1 matching over 7 bases. Sequencing was done on a sample of blood. The source is a woman aged 50 to 60 with Graves' hyperthyroidism that later progressed to Graves' ophthalmopathy. In DNA, the CDR3 is TGCAGCCTGTCCGGGACAGCTCGCGATGAAGCTTTCTTT. Protein: CSLSGTARDEAFF. Filled out from reference TRBV29-1 and TRBJ1-1, the complete variable domain reads SAVISQKPSRDICQRGTSLTIQCQVDSQVTMMFWYRQQPGQSLTLIATANQGSEATYESGFVIDKFPISRPNLTFSTLTVSNMSPEDSSIYLCSLSGTARDEAFFGQGTRLTVV.